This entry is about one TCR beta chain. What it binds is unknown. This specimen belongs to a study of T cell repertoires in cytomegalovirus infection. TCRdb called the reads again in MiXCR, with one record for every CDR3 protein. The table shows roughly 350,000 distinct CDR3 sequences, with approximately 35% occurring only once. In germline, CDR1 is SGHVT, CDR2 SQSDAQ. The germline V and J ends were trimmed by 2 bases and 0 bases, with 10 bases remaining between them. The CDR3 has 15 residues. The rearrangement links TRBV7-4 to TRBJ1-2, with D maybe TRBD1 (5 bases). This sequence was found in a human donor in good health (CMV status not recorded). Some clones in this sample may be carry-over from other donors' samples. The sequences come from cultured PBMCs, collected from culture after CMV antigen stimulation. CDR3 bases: TGTGCCAGCAGCTTAATGCAGGGAGCTAACTATGGCTACACCTTC. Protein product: CASSLMQGANYGYTF.